The rows below give T cell receptor beta chains drawn from one sample of a study of T cell repertoires in cytomegalovirus infection. From the reads, TCRdb called clonotypes with MiXCR, one entry per CDR3 protein. Of about 110,000 distinct CDR3 sequences listed, about 28% are singletons. For these TCRs, the target antigens are not known. The input for sequencing was CD8+ T cells from cultured PBMCs, taken from culture after CMV antigen stimulation. The receptors shown here come from a human donor in good health (CMV status not recorded). Some clones in this sample may be carry-over from other donors' samples. Each CDR3 is given without its conserved first and last residue.

v_gene	j_gene	CDR3aa
TRBV6-1	TRBJ2-1	ASAGGTGVWNEQF
TRBV6-2/TRBV6-3	TRBJ1-1	ASSYTRQNTEAF
TRBV10-3	TRBJ2-7	AINSGTFAYEQY
TRBV6-6	TRBJ2-7	ASRPGLVDAYEQY
TRBV11-2	TRBJ1-1	ASSFISGVTEAF
TRBV6-1	TRBJ2-7	ASSQTHYEQY
TRBV7-9	TRBJ2-5	ASSFTGAETQY
TRBV12-3/TRBV12-4	TRBJ1-1	ASSFLTGEAEAF
TRBV2	TRBJ2-7	ASRDSGGAYEQY
TRBV12-3/TRBV12-4	TRBJ2-5	ASSPPGQGYETQY
TRBV27	TRBJ1-1	ASSLAKGSEAF
TRBV2	TRBJ1-5	ASNRGINQPQH
TRBV6-8	TRBJ2-3	ASSPGGGRDRRDTQY
TRBV27	TRBJ2-3	ASSLPYTDTQY
TRBV7-9	TRBJ2-7	ASGLQGAGEQY
TRBV20-1	TRBJ2-3	SASPAESTDTQY
TRBV27	TRBJ2-7	ASSVGQGVYSYEQY
TRBV2	TRBJ1-5	ASSGTGANQPQH
TRBV27	TRBJ2-1	ASSPGLGQPYNEQF
TRBV7-2	TRBJ2-1	ASSPSASGYNEQF
TRBV7-6	TRBJ1-1	ASSPGSDTEAF
TRBV20-1	TRBJ2-7	SARGLGLTQY
TRBV7-3	TRBJ2-1	ASNPGLHNEQF
TRBV27	TRBJ2-7	ASSLLRGRGYEQY
TRBV10-3	TRBJ2-5	AIGRQGGAEETQY
TRBV6-1	TRBJ1-3	ASSEGGGTTGNTIY
TRBV7-9	TRBJ2-3	ASSWASGADTQY
TRBV12-3/TRBV12-4	TRBJ1-1	ASSLRGSEAF
TRBV11-2	TRBJ2-1	ASSLFRDSAADEQF
TRBV6-8	TRBJ1-1	ASSNWGTEAF
TRBV28	TRBJ1-5	ASKARVGNQPQH
TRBV11-2	TRBJ2-2	ASSSSGGGTGELF
TRBV12-3/TRBV12-4	TRBJ2-1	ASRQPANEQF
TRBV12-3/TRBV12-4	TRBJ2-3	ASRDRSTDTQY
TRBV7-9	TRBJ1-1	ASSPGSANEAF
TRBV19	TRBJ1-1	ASSWSGNTEAF
TRBV7-9	TRBJ2-3	ASSLGGTDTQY
TRBV13	TRBJ2-7	ASSTTADPAYEQY
TRBV29-1	TRBJ1-1	SVTGDPGTEAF
TRBV27	TRBJ1-4	ASSSYRGLHEKLF
TRBV25-1	TRBJ2-1	ASSDPGERAGGPYNEQF
TRBV4-1	TRBJ1-1	ASSQVGQYLPEAF
TRBV7-7	TRBJ2-5	ASSLVPEAETQY
TRBV6-6	TRBJ1-5	ASSSQGGNQPQH
TRBV7-3	TRBJ2-7	ASSVMGGTTYEQY
TRBV7-2	TRBJ1-2	ASSPRSQIYT
TRBV5-1	TRBJ2-2	ASSTQGNTGELF
TRBV6-2/TRBV6-3	TRBJ2-3	ASRRTSAGDTDTQY
TRBV7-9	TRBJ1-1	ASSGELRNTEAF
TRBV12-3/TRBV12-4	TRBJ2-5	ASSLPSGLQETQY
TRBV10-3	TRBJ2-1	AVGVNEQF
TRBV5-5	TRBJ1-1	ASSLDLDINGLGTEAF
TRBV7-6	TRBJ2-2	ASSLRVDGELF
TRBV7-8	TRBJ2-5	ASSSTYPGETQY